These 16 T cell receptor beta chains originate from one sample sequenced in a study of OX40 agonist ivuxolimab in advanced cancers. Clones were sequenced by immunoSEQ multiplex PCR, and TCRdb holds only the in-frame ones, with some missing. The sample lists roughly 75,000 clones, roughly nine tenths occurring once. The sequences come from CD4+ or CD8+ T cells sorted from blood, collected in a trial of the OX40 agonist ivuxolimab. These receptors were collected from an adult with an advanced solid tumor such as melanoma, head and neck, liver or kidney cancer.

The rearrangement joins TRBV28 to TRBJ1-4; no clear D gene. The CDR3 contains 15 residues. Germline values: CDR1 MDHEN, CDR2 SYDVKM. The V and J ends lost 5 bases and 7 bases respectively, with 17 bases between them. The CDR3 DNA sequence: TGTGCCAGCAGTGGGATGCACCGGGGTAGTGAAAAACTGTTTTTT. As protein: CASSGMHRGSEKLFF.

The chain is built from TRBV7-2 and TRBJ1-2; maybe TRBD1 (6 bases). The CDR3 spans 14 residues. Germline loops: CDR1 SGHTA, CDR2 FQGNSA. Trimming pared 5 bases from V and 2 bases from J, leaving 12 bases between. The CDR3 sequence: CASSNHGQNYGYTF. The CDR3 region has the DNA TGTGCCAGCAGCAACCACGGACAGAACTATGGCTACACCTTC.

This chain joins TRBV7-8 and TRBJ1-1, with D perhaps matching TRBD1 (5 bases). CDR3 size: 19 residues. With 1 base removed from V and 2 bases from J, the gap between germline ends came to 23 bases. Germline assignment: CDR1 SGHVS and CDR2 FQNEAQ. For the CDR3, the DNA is TGTGCCAGCAGCTTAGGAAGAGGGGCGGGAATGGGAGATAACACTGAAGCTTTCTTT. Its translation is CASSLGRGAGMGDNTEAFF.

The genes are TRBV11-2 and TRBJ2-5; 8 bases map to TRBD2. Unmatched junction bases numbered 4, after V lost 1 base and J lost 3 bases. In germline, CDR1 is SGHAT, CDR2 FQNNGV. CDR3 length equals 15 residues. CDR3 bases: TGTGCCAGCAGCTTAGGATTAGCGGGGAAAGAGACCCAGTACTTC. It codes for CASSLGLAGKETQYF.

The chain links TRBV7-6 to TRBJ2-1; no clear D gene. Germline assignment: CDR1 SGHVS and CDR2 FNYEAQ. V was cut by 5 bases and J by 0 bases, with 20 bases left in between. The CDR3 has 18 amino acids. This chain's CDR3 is CASSPQPNPPSSYNEQFF. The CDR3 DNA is TGTGCCAGCAGCCCTCAACCGAACCCGCCAAGCTCCTACAATGAGCAGTTCTTC.

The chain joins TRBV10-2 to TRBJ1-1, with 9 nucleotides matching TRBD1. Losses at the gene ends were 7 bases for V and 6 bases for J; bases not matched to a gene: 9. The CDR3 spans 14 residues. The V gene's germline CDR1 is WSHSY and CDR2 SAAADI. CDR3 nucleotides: TGCGCCAGCATGAGGACAGGGGCAGGTGCTGAAGCTTTCTTT. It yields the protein CASMRTGAGAEAFF.

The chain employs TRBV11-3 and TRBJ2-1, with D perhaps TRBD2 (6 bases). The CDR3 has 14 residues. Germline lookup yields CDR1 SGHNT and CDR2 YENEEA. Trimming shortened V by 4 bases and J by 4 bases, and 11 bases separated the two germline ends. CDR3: CASSSPGLYNEQFF. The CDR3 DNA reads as TGTGCCAGCAGCTCGCCGGGACTTTACAATGAGCAGTTCTTC.

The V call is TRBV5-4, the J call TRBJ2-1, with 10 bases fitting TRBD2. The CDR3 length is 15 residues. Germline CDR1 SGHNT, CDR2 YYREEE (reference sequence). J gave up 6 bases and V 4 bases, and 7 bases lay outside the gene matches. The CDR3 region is CASSQSGGALNEQFF. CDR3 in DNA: TGTGCCAGCAGCCAAAGCGGGGGGGCCCTCAATGAGCAGTTCTTC.

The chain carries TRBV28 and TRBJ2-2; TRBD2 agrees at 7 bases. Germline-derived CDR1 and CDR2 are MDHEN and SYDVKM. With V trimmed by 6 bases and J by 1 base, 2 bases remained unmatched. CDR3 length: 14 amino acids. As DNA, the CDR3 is TGTGCCAGCAGCCCGGGGGGGAACACCGGGGAGCTGTTTTTT. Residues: CASSPGGNTGELFF.

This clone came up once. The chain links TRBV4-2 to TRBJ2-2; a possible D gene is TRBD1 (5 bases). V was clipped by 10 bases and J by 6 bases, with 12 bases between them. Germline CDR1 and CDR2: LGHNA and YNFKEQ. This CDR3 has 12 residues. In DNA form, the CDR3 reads TGTGCCACCCAGGGAAGGTCCGGGGAGCTGTTTTTT. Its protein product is CATQGRSGELFF.

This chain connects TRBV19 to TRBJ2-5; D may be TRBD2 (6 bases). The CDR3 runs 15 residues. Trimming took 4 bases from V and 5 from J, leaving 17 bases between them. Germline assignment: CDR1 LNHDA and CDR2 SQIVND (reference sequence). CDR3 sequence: CASSKSSGGRETQYF. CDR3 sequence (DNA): TGTGCCAGTAGTAAATCCAGCGGAGGGCGGGAGACCCAGTACTTC.

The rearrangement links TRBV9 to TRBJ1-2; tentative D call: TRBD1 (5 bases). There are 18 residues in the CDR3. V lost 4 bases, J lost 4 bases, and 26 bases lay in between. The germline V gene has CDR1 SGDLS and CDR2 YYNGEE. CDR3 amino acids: CASSPQLWGGEYGYGYTF. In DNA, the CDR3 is TGTGCCAGCAGCCCCCAGCTGTGGGGAGGGGAGTACGGCTATGGCTACACCTTC.

This CDR3 reads CASSESGQKDQPQHF. Here the CDR3 DNA reads TGTGCCAGCAGTGAGTCCGGACAGAAAGATCAGCCCCAGCATTTT. The chain has TRBV2 and TRBJ1-5; perhaps TRBD1 as D (6 bases). The germline V and J ends were trimmed by 3 bases and 5 bases, with 14 bases remaining between them. Germline loops: CDR1 SNHLY, CDR2 FYNNEI. The CDR3 contains 15 residues.

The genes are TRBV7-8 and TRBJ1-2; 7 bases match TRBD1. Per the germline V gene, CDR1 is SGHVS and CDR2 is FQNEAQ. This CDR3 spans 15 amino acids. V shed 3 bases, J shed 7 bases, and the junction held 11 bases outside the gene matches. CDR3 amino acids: CASSLVDRAEVGYTF. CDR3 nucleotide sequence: TGTGCCAGCAGCTTGGTCGACAGGGCAGAGGTTGGCTACACCTTC.

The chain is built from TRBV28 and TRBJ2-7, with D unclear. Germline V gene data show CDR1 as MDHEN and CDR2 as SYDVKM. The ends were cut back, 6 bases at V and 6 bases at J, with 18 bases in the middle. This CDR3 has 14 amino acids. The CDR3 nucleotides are TGTGCCAGCAGCCCCGACACGACTCGGTCCGAGCAGTACTTC. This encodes CASSPDTTRSEQYF.

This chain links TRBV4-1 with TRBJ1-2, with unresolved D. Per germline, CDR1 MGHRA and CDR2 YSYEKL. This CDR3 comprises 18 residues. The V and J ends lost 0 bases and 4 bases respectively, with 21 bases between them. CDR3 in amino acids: CASSQEQSLLSNSYGYTF. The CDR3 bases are TGCGCCAGCAGCCAAGAGCAGAGTCTTCTTTCAAACTCCTATGGCTACACCTTC.